Listed below are T cell receptor beta chains from one sample, sequenced in a study of Ad26.COV2.S vaccination and SARS-CoV-2 variants. The assay was immunoSEQ multiplex PCR, and TCRdb's table has in-frame clones only and misses some. The sample consists of around 450,000 clones, approximately 89% of them appearing once. The sequenced sample was peripheral blood, obtained in a trial of Ad26.COV2.S vaccine versus placebo. The receptor set was obtained from a person aged 18-65 years who received the Ad26.COV2.S COVID-19 vaccine or a placebo. Each CDR3 is given with its conserved first and last residue. A D gene is named only where the DNA matches it firmly. Part of the rows lack a size; the others show once, few, many or a class for expanded clones.

J gene | V gene | D gene | clone size | CDR3 DNA | CDR3 protein
TRBJ2-3 | TRBV5-1 | . | . | TGCGCCAGCAGACTACAGGGTGGCGGCACAGATACGCAGTATTTT | CASRLQGGGTDTQYF
TRBJ2-2 | TRBV5-1 | TRBD1 | . | TGCGCCAGCAGCTTGGGCCGGGACAGGAGGACCGGGGAGCTGTTTTTT | CASSLGRDRRTGELFF
TRBJ2-1 | TRBV7-3 | TRBD2 | . | TGTGCCAGCAGCTTTATAGCGGGAGAGAGGAATGAGCAGTTCTTC | CASSFIAGERNEQFF
TRBJ2-3 | TRBV28 | . | . | TGTGCCAGCTGGACAGAATCTCGTACGCAGTATTTT | CASWTESRTQYF
TRBJ1-2 | TRBV28 | . | . | TGTGCCAGCAGTAGACAGAACTATGGCTACACCTTC | CASSRQNYGYTF
TRBJ1-2 | TRBV3-1/TRBV3-2 | . | . | TGTGCCAGCAGCCAAGATAGGACGGATTATGGCTACACCTTC | CASSQDRTDYGYTF
TRBJ1-2 | TRBV6-1 | . | once | TGTGCCAGCAGTGAGGTGGGGGCTTATGGCTATGGCTACACCTTC | CASSEVGAYGYGYTF
TRBJ1-4 | TRBV21-1 | . | . | TGTGCCAGCGGAGGTCGACAGTCCATCAATGAAAAACTGTTTTTT | CASGGRQSINEKLFF
TRBJ2-4 | TRBV6-5 | TRBD1 | . | TGTGCCAGCAGTTACTCCGGGACAGGGTTTAGGGACATTCAGTACTTC | CASSYSGTGFRDIQYF
TRBJ2-5 | TRBV7-2 | . | . | TGTGCCAGCAGCTTAAGAAAGGCCCCTGGGGCAGAGACCCAGTACTTC | CASSLRKAPGAETQYF
TRBJ1-1 | TRBV18 | TRBD1 | . | TGTGCCAGCTCACAGAACAGGGGTGACACTGAAGCTTTCTTT | CASSQNRGDTEAFF
TRBJ2-7 | TRBV19 | . | . | TGTGCCAGTAGTAATTGGGGGGAGAACCGGTACGAGCAGTACTTC | CASSNWGENRYEQYF
TRBJ2-3 | TRBV19 | . | . | TGTGCCAGTAGAGCCCTAGCCGGGAGCACAGATACGCAGTATTTT | CASRALAGSTDTQYF
TRBJ1-2 | TRBV5-1 | . | . | TGCGCCAGCAGCTCCCGACCTTTACAGGCTGATGGCTACACCTTC | CASSSRPLQADGYTF
TRBJ1-2 | TRBV4-2 | TRBD1 | . | TGTGCCAGCAGCCTGCAGGGGGCGCGGGGCTATGGCTACACCTTC | CASSLQGARGYGYTF
TRBJ2-2 | TRBV5-1 | . | . | TGCGCCAGCAGACAGGGTCTTAACACCGGGGAGCTGTTTTTT | CASRQGLNTGELFF
TRBJ2-1 | TRBV11-3 | TRBD2 | . | TGTGCCAGCAGCTTAGAGTCTAGCGGTTACAATGAGCAGTTCTTC | CASSLESSGYNEQFF
TRBJ1-6 | TRBV7-2 | . | . | TGTGCCAGCACGACCTATAATTCACCCCTCCACTTT | CASTTYNSPLHF
TRBJ1-4 | TRBV5-1 | . | . | TGCGCCAGCAGCTTTCGGCTAAATGAAAAACTGTTTTTT | CASSFRLNEKLFF
TRBJ2-6 | TRBV7-3 | . | once | TGTGCCAGCAGCCCCACCCGGAGTGGGGCCAACGTCCTGACTTTC | CASSPTRSGANVLTF
TRBJ2-2 | TRBV24-1 | TRBD2 | once | TGTGCCACCAGTGATGGGGGACTAGCCACCGGGGAGCTGTTTTTT | CATSDGGLATGELFF
TRBJ1-2 | TRBV10-3 | TRBD1 | . | TGTGCCATAAACACCCAAGGAGGGGGCGGCTACACCTTC | CAINTQGGGGYTF
TRBJ1-4 | TRBV25-1 | . | few | TGTGCCAGCAGTGAATGGGGGCCGACAGCTGAAAAACTGTTTTTT | CASSEWGPTAEKLFF
TRBJ1-3 | TRBV6-5 | TRBD1 | few | TGTGGTACTTACAGGGGTCCTGGAAACACCATATATTTT | CGTYRGPGNTIYF
TRBJ2-2 | TRBV5-4 | . | . | TGTGCCAGCAGCCCTGGTCGGGGATCCGGGGAGCTGTTTTTT | CASSPGRGSGELFF
TRBJ1-1 | TRBV5-6 | . | . | TGTGCCAGCAGCTTGGCCAGGTCTAACACTGAAGCTTTCTTT | CASSLARSNTEAFF
TRBJ1-2 | TRBV19 | . | . | TGTGCCAGTAGTACCTGGACACGGAATGGCTACACCTTC | CASSTWTRNGYTF
TRBJ1-5 | TRBV7-7 | . | . | TGTGCCAGCAGCCCCTTTAGGGAAGAACTTTATGGACAGCCCCAGCATTTT | CASSPFREELYGQPQHF
TRBJ1-4 | TRBV29-1 | . | . | TGCAGCGCCCTTCGGGACGGGAATGAAAAACTGTTTTTT | CSALRDGNEKLFF
TRBJ2-3 | TRBV9 | TRBD2 | . | TGTGCCAGCAGCTCCGTAGCGGGGGCGTCCACAGATACGCAGTATTTT | CASSSVAGASTDTQYF
TRBJ1-2 | TRBV18 | . | . | TGTGCCAGCTCACCACGGGACTATGGCTACACCTTC | CASSPRDYGYTF
TRBJ1-1 | TRBV4-1 | . | once | TGCGCCAGCAGCCAAGAGGTTTTTAGGCCCACTGAAGCTTTCTTT | CASSQEVFRPTEAFF
TRBJ2-5 | TRBV14 | . | . | TGTGCCAGCAGCCCAAACTCCCGGTTCCGGCGACTCCAAGAGACCCAGTACTTC | CASSPNSRFRRLQETQYF
TRBJ2-3 | TRBV6-1 | . | few | TGTGCCAGCAGTGAATTTACGGGCACAGATACGCAGTATTTT | CASSEFTGTDTQYF
TRBJ2-3 | TRBV25-1 | . | . | TGTGCCAGCACTACATCGCCCCCCGGGGGCACAGATACGCAGTATTTT | CASTTSPPGGTDTQYF
TRBJ1-6 | TRBV19 | . | many | TGTGCCAGTAGTATAGCACGGCATAATTCACCCCTCCACTTT | CASSIARHNSPLHF
TRBJ2-1 | TRBV28 | . | . | TGTGCCACCCTCACAACAGGGAGGTCCTACAATGAGCAGTTCTTC | CATLTTGRSYNEQFF
TRBJ1-1 | TRBV9 | . | . | TGTGCCAGCAGCGTAGCTACAGGTAACACTGAAGCTTTCTTT | CASSVATGNTEAFF
TRBJ1-2 | TRBV28 | TRBD1 | . | TGTGCCAGCAGGGGGATAGACAGGGTGGGAGGCTACACCTTC | CASRGIDRVGGYTF
TRBJ2-1 | TRBV7-2 | TRBD2 | . | TGTGCCAGCAGCCCCGCTAGCGGGGATTACAATGAGCAGTTCTTC | CASSPASGDYNEQFF
TRBJ2-7 | TRBV29-1 | . | . | TGCAGCGTCCTTCTAGGGGCAGCCTCCTACGAGCAGTACTTC | CSVLLGAASYEQYF
TRBJ1-2 | TRBV6-6 | . | . | TGTGCCAGCACCCCGGAGGCCCCCTATGGCTACACCTTC | CASTPEAPYGYTF
TRBJ2-1 | TRBV6-2/TRBV6-3 | . | . | TGTGCCAGCAGCCCCCCGTGGGAGCCTGTCTGGAGCTCCTACAATGAGCAGTTCTTC | CASSPPWEPVWSSYNEQFF
TRBJ1-6 | TRBV5-1 | TRBD1 | . | TGCGCCAGCAGCTTAATCGCGGACAGGGGCAATTCACCCCTCCACTTT | CASSLIADRGNSPLHF
TRBJ2-1 | TRBV7-2 | . | . | TGTGCCAGCAGAGGCTCGGGGTGGAATTTTTACAATGAGCAGTTCTTC | CASRGSGWNFYNEQFF
TRBJ2-2 | TRBV6-5 | TRBD1 | . | TGTGCCAGCAGTTTGACAGGGGGTACCGGGGAGCTGTTTTTT | CASSLTGGTGELFF
TRBJ1-4 | TRBV9 | . | . | TGTGCCAGCAGCGTAGCTAACCGCCCTAATGAAAAACTGTTTTTT | CASSVANRPNEKLFF
TRBJ2-6 | TRBV3-1/TRBV3-2 | TRBD2 | once | TGTGCCAGCAGCCTGGGACTAAACTCTGGGGCCAACGTCCTGACTTTC | CASSLGLNSGANVLTF
TRBJ2-5 | TRBV6-1 | . | . | TGTGCCAGCAGTGAGCGAGGGACTTACTATGGAGAGACCCAGTACTTC | CASSERGTYYGETQYF
TRBJ2-7 | TRBV4-1 | . | few | TGCGCCAGCAGCCAATTGGGACTCTTCTACGAGCAGTACTTC | CASSQLGLFYEQYF
TRBJ2-3 | TRBV2 | . | . | TGTGCCAGCGGGGATACAGATACGCAGTATTTT | CASGDTDTQYF
TRBJ2-7 | TRBV4-1 | . | . | TGCGCCAGCAGCCAAGAGAGGCATTCCTACGAGCAGTACTTC | CASSQERHSYEQYF
TRBJ1-4 | TRBV4-3 | . | . | TGCGCCAGCAGCCAAGGGGCAGGCCAATCGAGTCGAAATGAAAAACTGTTTTTT | CASSQGAGQSSRNEKLFF